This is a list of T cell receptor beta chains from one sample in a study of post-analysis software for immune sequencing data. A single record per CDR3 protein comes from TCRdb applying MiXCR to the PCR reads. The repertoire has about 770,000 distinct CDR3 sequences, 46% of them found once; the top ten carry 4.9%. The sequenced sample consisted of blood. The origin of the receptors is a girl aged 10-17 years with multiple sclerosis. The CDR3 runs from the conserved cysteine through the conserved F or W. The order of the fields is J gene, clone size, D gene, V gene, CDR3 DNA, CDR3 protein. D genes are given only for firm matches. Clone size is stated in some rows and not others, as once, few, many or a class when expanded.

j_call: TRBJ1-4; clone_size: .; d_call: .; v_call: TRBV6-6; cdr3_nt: TGTGCCAGCAGTTACGGACGGAGTAATGAAAAACTGTTTTTT; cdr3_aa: CASSYGRSNEKLFF
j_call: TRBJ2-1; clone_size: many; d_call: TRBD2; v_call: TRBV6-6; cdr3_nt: TGTGCCAGCAGTTACGAAGCTAGCGGGAGGAATGAGCAGTTCTTC; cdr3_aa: CASSYEASGRNEQFF
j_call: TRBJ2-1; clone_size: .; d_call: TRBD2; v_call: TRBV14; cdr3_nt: TGTGCCAGCAGCCATGCTATAGCGGGAGCGCACAATGAGCAGTTCTTC; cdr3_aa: CASSHAIAGAHNEQFF
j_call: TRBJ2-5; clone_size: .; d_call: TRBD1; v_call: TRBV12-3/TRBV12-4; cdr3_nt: TGTGCCAGCAGTCCGCGAGGACAGGGGAAAGAGACCCAGTACTTC; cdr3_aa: CASSPRGQGKETQYF
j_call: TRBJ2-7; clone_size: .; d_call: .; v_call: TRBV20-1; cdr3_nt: TGCAGTGCTGGTGGGGGGAGCGCCTACGAGCAGTACTTC; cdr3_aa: CSAGGGSAYEQYF
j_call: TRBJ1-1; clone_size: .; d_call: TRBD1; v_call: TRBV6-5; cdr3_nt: TGTGCCAGCAGCCGGGGGACAGGTGAAGCTTTCTTT; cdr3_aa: CASSRGTGEAFF
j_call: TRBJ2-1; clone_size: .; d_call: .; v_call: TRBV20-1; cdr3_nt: TGCAGTGCTAGCGGTCGGGAGTACTACAATGAGCAGTTCTTC; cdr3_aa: CSASGREYYNEQFF
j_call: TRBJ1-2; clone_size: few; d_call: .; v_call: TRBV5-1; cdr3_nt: TGCGCCAGCAGCTTGTCCGGGTTTGTGCAAGCTAGGGGCTACACCTTC; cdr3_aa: CASSLSGFVQARGYTF
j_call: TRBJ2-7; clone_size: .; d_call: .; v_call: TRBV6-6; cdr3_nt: TGTGCCAGCAGTTGGTCCCTCTCCTACGAGCAGTACTTC; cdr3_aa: CASSWSLSYEQYF
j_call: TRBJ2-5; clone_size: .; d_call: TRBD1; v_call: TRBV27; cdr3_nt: TGTGCCAGCAGCTTAAGACGCCCGGGACAGGGGGCGCGGATAGAGACCCAGTACTTC; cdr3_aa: CASSLRRPGQGARIETQYF
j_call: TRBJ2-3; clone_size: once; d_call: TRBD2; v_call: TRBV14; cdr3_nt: TGTGCCAGCAGCCCACTGCGGGAGGTTTCAGCGGATACGCAGTATTTT; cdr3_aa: CASSPLREVSADTQYF
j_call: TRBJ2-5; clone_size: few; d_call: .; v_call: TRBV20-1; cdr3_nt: TGCAGTGCTAGAGTCTCGGGTAAAGAGACCCAGTACTTC; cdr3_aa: CSARVSGKETQYF
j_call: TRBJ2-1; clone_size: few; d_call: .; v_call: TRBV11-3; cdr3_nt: TGTGCCAGCAGCTCCGGCGGGTCAATCAATGAGCAGTTCTTC; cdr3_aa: CASSSGGSINEQFF
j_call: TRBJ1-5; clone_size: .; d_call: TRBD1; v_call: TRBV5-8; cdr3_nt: TGTGCCAGCCGGGACAGGGGTCAGCCCCAGCATTTT; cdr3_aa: CASRDRGQPQHF
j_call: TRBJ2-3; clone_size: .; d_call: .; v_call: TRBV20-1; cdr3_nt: TGCAGTGCTACTCCGGGACTGCTCACAGATACGCAGTATTTT; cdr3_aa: CSATPGLLTDTQYF
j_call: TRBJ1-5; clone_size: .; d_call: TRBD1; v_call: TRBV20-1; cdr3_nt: TGCAGTGCAGATGGGCGGGGACAGGGGACTTACCGAAGGCTAAATCAGCCCCAGCATTTT; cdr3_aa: CSADGRGQGTYRRLNQPQHF
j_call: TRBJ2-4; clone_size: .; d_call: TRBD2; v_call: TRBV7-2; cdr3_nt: TGTGCCAGCAGCTTAGGCGGGAGGTCGTACTTC; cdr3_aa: CASSLGGRSYF
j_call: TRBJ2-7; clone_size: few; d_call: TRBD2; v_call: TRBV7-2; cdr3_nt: TGTGCCAGCAGCTTGGGACTAGCGGGAGGTCTCTCCTACGAGCAGTACTTC; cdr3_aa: CASSLGLAGGLSYEQYF
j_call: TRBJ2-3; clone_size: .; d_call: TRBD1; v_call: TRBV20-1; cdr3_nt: TGCAGTGCCAAAGGACAGGGAAGACGCACAGATACGCAGTATTTT; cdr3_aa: CSAKGQGRRTDTQYF
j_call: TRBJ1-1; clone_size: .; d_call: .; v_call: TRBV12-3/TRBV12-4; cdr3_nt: TGTGCCAGCAGTTCCAGGCGGTACACTGAAGCTTTCTTT; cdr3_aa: CASSSRRYTEAFF
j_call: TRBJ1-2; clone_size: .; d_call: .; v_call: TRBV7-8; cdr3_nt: TGTGCCAGCAGCGATGGGCAGATCTATGGCTACACCTTC; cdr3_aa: CASSDGQIYGYTF
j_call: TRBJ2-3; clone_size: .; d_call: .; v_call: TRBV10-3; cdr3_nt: TGTGCCATCGGCGGAATCACAGATACGCAGTATTTT; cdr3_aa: CAIGGITDTQYF
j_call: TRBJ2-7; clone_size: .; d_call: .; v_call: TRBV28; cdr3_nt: TGTGCCAGCACCCCCCGCGACAGAGGGGTCGGCGAGCAGTACTTC; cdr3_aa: CASTPRDRGVGEQYF
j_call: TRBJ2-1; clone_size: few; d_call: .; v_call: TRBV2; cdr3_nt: TGTGCCAGCGGCTTTCTAGCCTACAATGAGCAGTTCTTC; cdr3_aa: CASGFLAYNEQFF
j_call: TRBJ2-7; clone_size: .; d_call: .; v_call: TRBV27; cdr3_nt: TGTGCCAGCAGTTCAACCCCCAGCTACGAGCAGTACTTC; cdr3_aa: CASSSTPSYEQYF
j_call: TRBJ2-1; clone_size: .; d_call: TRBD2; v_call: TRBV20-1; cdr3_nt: TGCAGTGCCCGAACCGGACTAGCGGGAATAGATGAGCAGTTCTTT; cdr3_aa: CSARTGLAGIDEQFF
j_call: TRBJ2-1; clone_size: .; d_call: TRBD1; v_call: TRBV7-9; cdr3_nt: TGTGCCAGTGTACACGGGACAGAAGACAATGAGCAGTTCTTC; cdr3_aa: CASVHGTEDNEQFF
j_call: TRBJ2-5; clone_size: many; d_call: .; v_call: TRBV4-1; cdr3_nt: TGCGCCAGCAGCCAATCTTTTATGGAGACCCAGTACTTC; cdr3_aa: CASSQSFMETQYF
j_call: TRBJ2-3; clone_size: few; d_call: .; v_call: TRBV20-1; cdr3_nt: TGCAGTGCTAGTCACGGGGCAGATACGCAGTATTTT; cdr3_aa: CSASHGADTQYF